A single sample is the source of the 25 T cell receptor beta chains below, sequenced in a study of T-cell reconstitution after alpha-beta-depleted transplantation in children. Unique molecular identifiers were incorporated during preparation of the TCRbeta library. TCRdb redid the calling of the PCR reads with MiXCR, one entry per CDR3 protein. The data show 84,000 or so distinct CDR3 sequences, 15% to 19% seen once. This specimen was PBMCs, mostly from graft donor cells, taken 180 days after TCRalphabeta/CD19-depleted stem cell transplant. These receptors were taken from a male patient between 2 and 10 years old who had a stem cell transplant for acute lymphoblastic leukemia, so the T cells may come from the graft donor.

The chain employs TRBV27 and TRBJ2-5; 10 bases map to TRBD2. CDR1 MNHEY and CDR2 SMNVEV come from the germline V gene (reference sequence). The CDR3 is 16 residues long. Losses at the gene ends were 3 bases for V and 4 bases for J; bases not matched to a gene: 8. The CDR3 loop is CASSFGSSGGVETQYF. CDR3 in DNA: TGTGCCAGCAGTTTCGGGTCTAGCGGGGGAGTAGAGACCCAGTACTTC.

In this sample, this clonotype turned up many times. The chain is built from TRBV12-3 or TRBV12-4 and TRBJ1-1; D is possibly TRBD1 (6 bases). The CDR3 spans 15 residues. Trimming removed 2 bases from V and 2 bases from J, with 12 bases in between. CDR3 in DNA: TGTGCCAGCAGTTTAAGTGGAGGGGGAAACACTGAAGCTTTCTTT. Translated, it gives CASSLSGGGNTEAFF.

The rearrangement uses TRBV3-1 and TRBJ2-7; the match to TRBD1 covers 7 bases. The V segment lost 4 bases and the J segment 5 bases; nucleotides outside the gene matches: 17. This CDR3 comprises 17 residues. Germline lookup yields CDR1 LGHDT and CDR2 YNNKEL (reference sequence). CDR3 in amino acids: CASSPLREQGPANEQYF. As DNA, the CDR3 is TGTGCCAGCAGCCCGCTGAGGGAACAGGGGCCCGCCAACGAGCAGTACTTC.

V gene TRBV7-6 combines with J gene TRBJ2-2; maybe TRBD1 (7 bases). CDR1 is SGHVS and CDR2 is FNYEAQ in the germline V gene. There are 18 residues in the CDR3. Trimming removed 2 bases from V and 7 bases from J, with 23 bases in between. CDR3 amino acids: CASSLRGLMTGQDGELFF. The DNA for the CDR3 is TGTGCCAGCAGCTTACGGGGGTTAATGACAGGGCAGGACGGGGAGCTGTTTTTT.

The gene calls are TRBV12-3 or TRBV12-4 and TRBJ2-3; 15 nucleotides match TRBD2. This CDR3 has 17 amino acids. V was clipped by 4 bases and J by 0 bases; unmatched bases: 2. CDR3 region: CASSSGLAGGSTDTQYF. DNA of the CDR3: TGTGCCAGCAGTTCTGGACTAGCGGGGGGGAGCACAGATACGCAGTATTTT.

For the CDR3, the DNA is TGCAGTGCTAGAGACATCGAGCGGGGGGGCAACAATGAGCAGTTCTTC. It is translated as CSARDIERGGNNEQFF. V and J are TRBV20-1 and TRBJ2-1; TRBD2 aligns across 10 bases. Germline V gene data show CDR1 as DFQATT and CDR2 as SNEGSKA (reference sequence). This CDR3 comprises 16 residues. With V trimmed by 0 bases and J by 5 bases, 7 bases remained unmatched.

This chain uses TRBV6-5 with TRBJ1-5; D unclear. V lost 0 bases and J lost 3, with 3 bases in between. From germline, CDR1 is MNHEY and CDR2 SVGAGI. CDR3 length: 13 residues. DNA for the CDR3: TGTGCCAGCAGTTACTCACACAATCAGCCCCAGCATTTT. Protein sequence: CASSYSHNQPQHF.

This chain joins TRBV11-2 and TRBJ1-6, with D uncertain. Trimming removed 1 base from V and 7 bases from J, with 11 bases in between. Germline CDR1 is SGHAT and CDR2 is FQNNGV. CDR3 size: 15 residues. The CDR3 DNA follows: TGTGCCAGCAGCTTAGGGGCAGGAACCAATTCACCCCTCCACTTT. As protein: CASSLGAGTNSPLHF.

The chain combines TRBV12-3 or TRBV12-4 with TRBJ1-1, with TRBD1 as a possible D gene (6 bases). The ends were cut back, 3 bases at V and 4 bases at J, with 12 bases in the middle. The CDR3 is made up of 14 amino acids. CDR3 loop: CASSLYRDSTEAFF. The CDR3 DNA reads TGTGCCAGCAGTTTGTACAGGGATTCCACTGAAGCTTTCTTT.

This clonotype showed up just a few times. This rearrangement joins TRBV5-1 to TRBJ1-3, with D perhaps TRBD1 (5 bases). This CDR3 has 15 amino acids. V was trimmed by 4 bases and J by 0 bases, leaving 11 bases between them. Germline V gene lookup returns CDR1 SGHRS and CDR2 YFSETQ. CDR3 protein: CASSPGGSSGNTIYF. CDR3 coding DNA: TGCGCCAGCAGCCCGGGGGGGAGCTCTGGAAACACCATATATTTT.

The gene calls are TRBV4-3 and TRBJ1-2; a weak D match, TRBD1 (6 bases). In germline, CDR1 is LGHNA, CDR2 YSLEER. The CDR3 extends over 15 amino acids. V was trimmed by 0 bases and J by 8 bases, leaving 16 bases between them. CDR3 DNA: TGCGCCAGCAGCCAAGATACAAAGGGGGGAGTCGGCTACACCTTC. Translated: CASSQDTKGGVGYTF.

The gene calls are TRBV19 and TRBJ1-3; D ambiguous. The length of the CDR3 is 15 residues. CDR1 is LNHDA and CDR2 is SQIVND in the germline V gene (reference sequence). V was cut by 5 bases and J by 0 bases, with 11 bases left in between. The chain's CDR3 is CASSLGPRSGNTIYF. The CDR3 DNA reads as TGTGCCAGTAGTCTAGGACCGCGCTCTGGAAACACCATATATTTT.

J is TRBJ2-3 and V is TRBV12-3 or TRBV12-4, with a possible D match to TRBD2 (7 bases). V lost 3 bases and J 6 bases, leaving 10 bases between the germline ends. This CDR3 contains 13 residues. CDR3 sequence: CASSFAGADTQYF. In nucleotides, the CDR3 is TGTGCCAGCAGTTTTGCGGGGGCTGATACGCAGTATTTT.

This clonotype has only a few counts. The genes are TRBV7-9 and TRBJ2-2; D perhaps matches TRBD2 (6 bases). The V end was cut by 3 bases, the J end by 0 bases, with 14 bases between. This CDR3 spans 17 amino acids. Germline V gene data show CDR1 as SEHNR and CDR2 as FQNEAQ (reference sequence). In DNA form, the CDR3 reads TGTGCCAGCAGCTTCGGTAGCGGAGCCCCGAACACCGGGGAGCTGTTTTTT. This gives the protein CASSFGSGAPNTGELFF.

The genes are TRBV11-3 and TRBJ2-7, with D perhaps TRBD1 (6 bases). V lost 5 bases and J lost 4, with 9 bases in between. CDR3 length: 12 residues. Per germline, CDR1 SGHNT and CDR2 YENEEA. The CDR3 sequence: CASSRDRYEQYF. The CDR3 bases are TGTGCCAGCAGCCGCGACAGGTACGAGCAGTACTTC.

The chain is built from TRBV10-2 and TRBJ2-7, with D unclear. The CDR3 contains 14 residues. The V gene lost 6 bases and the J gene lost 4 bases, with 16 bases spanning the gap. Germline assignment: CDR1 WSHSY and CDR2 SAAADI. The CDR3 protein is CASSYTRARYEQYF. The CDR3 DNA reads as TGCGCCAGCAGCTACACCCGGGCTAGATACGAGCAGTACTTC.

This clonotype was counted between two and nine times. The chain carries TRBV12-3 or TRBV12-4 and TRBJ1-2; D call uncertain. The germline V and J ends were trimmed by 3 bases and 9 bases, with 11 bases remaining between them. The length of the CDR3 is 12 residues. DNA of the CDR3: TGTGCCAGCAGTTTCGTCCGGTCTCGCTACACCTTC. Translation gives CASSFVRSRYTF.

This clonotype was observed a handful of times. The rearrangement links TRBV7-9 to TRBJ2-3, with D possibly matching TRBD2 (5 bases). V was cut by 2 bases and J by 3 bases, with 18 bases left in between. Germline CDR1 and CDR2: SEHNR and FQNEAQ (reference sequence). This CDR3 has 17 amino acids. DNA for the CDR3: TGTGCCAGCAGCTTATTGGGGTCATCTCTAGCAACAGATACGCAGTATTTT. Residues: CASSLLGSSLATDTQYF.

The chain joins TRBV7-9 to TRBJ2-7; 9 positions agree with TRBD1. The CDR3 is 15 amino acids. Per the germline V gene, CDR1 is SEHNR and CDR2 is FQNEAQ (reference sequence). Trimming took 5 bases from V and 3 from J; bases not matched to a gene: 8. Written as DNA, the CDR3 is TGTGCCAGCAGCCCCCAGGACAGGGGTAGCTACGAGCAGTACTTC. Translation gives CASSPQDRGSYEQYF.

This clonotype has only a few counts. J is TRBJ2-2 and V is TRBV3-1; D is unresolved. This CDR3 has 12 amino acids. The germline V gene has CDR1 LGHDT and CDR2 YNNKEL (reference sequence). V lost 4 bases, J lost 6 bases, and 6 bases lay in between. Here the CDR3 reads CASSPASGELFF. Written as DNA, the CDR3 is TGTGCCAGCAGCCCGGCATCCGGGGAGCTGTTTTTT.

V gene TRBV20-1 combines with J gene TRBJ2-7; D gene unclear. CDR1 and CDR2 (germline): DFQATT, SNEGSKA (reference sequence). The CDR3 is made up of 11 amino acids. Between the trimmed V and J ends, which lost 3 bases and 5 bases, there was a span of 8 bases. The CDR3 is CSASSGNEQYF. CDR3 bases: TGCAGTGCTAGTTCTGGGAACGAGCAGTACTTC.

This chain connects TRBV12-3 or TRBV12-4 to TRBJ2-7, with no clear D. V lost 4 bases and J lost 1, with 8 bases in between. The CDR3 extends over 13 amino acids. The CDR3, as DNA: TGTGCCAGCAGTTCTCTCAGTTCCTACGAGCAGTACTTC. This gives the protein CASSSLSSYEQYF.

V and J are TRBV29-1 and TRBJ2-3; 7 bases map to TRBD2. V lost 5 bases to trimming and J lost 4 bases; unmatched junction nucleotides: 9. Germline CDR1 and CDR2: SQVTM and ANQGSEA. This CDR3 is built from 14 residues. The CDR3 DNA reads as TGCAGCGTTCGTGGGGGGGAGGTCGCAGATACGCAGTATTTT. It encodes CSVRGGEVADTQYF.

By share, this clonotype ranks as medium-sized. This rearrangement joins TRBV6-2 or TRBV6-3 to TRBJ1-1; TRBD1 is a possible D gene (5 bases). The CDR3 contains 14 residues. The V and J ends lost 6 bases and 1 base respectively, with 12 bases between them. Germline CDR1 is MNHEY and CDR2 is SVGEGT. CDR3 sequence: CASSTGHPNTEAFF. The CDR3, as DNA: TGTGCCAGCAGCACTGGACACCCGAACACTGAAGCTTTCTTT.

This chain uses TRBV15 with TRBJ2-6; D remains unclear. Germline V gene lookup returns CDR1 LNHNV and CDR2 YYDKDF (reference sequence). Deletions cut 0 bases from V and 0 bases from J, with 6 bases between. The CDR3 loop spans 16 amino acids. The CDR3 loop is CATSRDVSSGANVLTF. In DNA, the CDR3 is TGTGCCACCAGCAGAGATGTAAGCTCTGGGGCCAACGTCCTGACTTTC.